These 12 T cell receptor beta chains came from one sample sequenced in a study of blood T cell repertoires in COVID-19. Method: immunoSEQ multiplex PCR; TCRdb's copy keeps in-frame clones and lacks some. The table lists over 350,000 clones, approximately 91% of them singletons. Sequencing input: PBMCs or T cells enriched from blood (not recorded which). These receptors all stem from a middle-aged woman who had been exposed to COVID-19.

J is TRBJ1-6 and V is TRBV5-8; possibly TRBD1 for D (5 bases). V dropped 2 bases and J dropped 11 bases, with 11 bases sitting between them. This CDR3 has 13 residues. Germline V gene lookup returns CDR1 SGHTS and CDR2 YDEGEE. CDR3: CASSLGRDPPLHF. CDR3 nucleotide sequence: TGTGCCAGCAGCTTAGGCAGGGATCCACCCCTCCACTTT.

The V and J genes are TRBV9 and TRBJ2-1, with TRBD2 identical over 9 bases. This CDR3 has 15 amino acids. CDR1 and CDR2 (germline): SGDLS, YYNGEE. The junction had 4 bases not matched to a gene; V was cut back by 0 bases and J by 6 bases. CDR3 in amino acids: CASSVGSGSPNEQFF. CDR3 DNA sequence: TGTGCCAGCAGCGTAGGTAGCGGGAGTCCCAATGAGCAGTTCTTC. The full variable domain, completed using reference TRBV9 and TRBJ2-1, is DSGVTQTPKHLITATGQRVTLRCSPRSGDLSVYWYQQSLDQGLQFLIQYYNGEERAKGNILERFSAQQFPDLHSELNLSSLELGDSALYFCASSVGSGSPNEQFFGPGTRLTVL.

This chain joins TRBV5-6 and TRBJ1-5; D perhaps matches TRBD1 (5 bases). The V end lost 0 bases, the J end lost 5 bases, and 6 bases lay between the germline ends. The CDR3 is made up of 13 amino acids. Germline CDR1 and CDR2: SGHDT and YYEEEE. The DNA for the CDR3 is TGTGCCAGCAGCTTGGCCAGGGATCAGCCCCAGCATTTT. Residues: CASSLARDQPQHF. Combining the CDR3 with reference TRBV5-6 and TRBJ1-5 gives the whole variable domain DAGVTQSPTHLIKTRGQQVTLRCSPKSGHDTVSWYQQALGQGPQFIFQYYEEEERQRGNFPDRFSGHQFPNYSSELNVNALLLGDSALYLCASSLARDQPQHFGDGTRLSIL.

The gene calls are TRBV7-8 and TRBJ1-6; 7 bases align to TRBD1. The CDR3 has 16 amino acids. The trim removed 6 bases at V and 5 bases at J, leaving 10 bases unmatched. CDR1 is SGHVS, CDR2 FQNEAQ, per germline. CDR3 in amino acids: CASREDRDSHNSPLHF. The CDR3 DNA follows: TGTGCCAGCAGGGAAGACAGGGATTCCCATAATTCACCCCTCCACTTT.

The chain carries TRBV9 and TRBJ1-3; maybe TRBD1 (5 bases). This CDR3 spans 15 amino acids. Germline V gene data show CDR1 as SGDLS and CDR2 as YYNGEE. The ends were cut back, 1 base at V and 0 bases at J, with 8 bases in the middle. The DNA for the CDR3 is TGTGCCAGCAGCGTAAGCGGGACCTCTGGAAACACCATATATTTT. Translating gives CASSVSGTSGNTIYF.

This clone was found once. The gene calls are TRBV12-3 or TRBV12-4 and TRBJ1-2, with D possibly being TRBD1 (6 bases). The CDR3 loop spans 13 amino acids. V gave up 5 bases and J gave up 8 bases, with 15 bases separating them. The CDR3, as DNA: TGTGCCAGCAGTCCACCTTCAGGGGTAGGCTACACCTTC. Its translation: CASSPPSGVGYTF.

The J gene is TRBJ2-7, the V gene TRBV11-1; TRBD2 might be the D (5 bases). The CDR3 length is 13 residues. The germline V and J ends were trimmed by 7 bases and 2 bases, with 12 bases remaining between them. Per the germline V gene, CDR1 is SGHAT and CDR2 is FQDESV (reference sequence). CDR3 DNA sequence: TGTGCCAGCACTCCGGACGGGACCTACGAGCAGTACTTC. Protein sequence: CASTPDGTYEQYF.

The V and J genes are TRBV7-8 and TRBJ1-2; a weak D match, TRBD1 (5 bases). V lost 5 bases to trimming and J lost 4 bases, with 17 bases between them. The germline CDR1 and CDR2 sequences are SGHVS and FQNEAQ. This CDR3 has 15 amino acids. CDR3 sequence (DNA): TGTGCCAGCAGCCTGAGAGATGGGGCTGCCTATGGCTACACCTTC. Its protein product is CASSLRDGAAYGYTF.

Note on this clone: The sample contains more than one DNA sequence encoding this CDR3. V and J are TRBV30 and TRBJ2-3; D possibly corresponds to TRBD1 (5 bases). Trimming pared 0 bases from V and 6 bases from J, leaving 7 bases between. The CDR3 runs 12 residues. CDR1 is GTSNPN, CDR2 SVGIG, per germline (reference sequence). The CDR3 sequence: CAWSVGADTQYF. The CDR3 nucleotides are TGTGCCTGGAGTGTAGGGGCGGATACGCAGTATTTT.

This chain links TRBV10-2 with TRBJ2-6, with 7 bases fitting TRBD1. Germline V gives CDR1 WSHSY, CDR2 SAAADI. Losses at the gene ends were 6 bases for V and 0 bases for J; bases not matched to a gene: 11. The CDR3 is 18 amino acids. CDR3 bases: TGCGCCAGCAGATCCTCGACAGGGCGCTACTCTGGGGCCAACGTCCTGACTTTC. Amino acids: CASRSSTGRYSGANVLTF.

This clone was found a few times. The chain recombines TRBV10-2 with TRBJ1-3; 8 nucleotides match TRBD1. The CDR3 runs to 17 residues. With V trimmed by 6 bases and J by 0 bases, 10 bases remained unmatched. Germline-derived CDR1 and CDR2 are WSHSY and SAAADI. CDR3 loop: CASRDLGQVGSGNTIYF. CDR3 coding DNA: TGCGCCAGCAGGGACTTGGGACAGGTCGGCTCTGGAAACACCATATATTTT.

This chain uses TRBV29-1 with TRBJ2-2, with D tentatively TRBD2 (6 bases). This CDR3 has 17 amino acids. CDR1 is SQVTM, CDR2 ANQGSEA, per germline. Trimming took 6 bases from V and 1 from J, leaving 21 bases between them. Here the CDR3 reads CSVHPDGGIWNTGELFF. As DNA, the CDR3 is TGCAGCGTACACCCGGACGGAGGGATATGGAACACCGGGGAGCTGTTTTTT.